Below, 10 T cell receptor beta chains from the same sample are listed, as sequenced in a study of T cells after yellow fever vaccination. TCRdb independently ran MiXCR on the 5' RACE reads; one entry per CDR3 protein. Among some 300,000 distinct CDR3 sequences listed, less than 9.5% were seen once. This material consisted of CD4+ T cells sorted from PBMCs, taken 5 days after the yellow fever booster vaccination. All receptors come from a man aged 18 to 30 who received the YFV17D yellow fever vaccine.

This clonotype has only a few counts. The rearrangement uses TRBV5-1 and TRBJ2-4; D is undetermined. This CDR3 has 17 residues. CDR1 and CDR2 from the germline V gene are SGHRS and YFSETQ. V was cut by 1 base and J by 0 bases, with 14 bases left in between. The CDR3 nucleotides read TGCGCCAGCAGCTTGACCGAAGGGCAGAGAGCCAAAAACATTCAGTACTTC. This encodes CASSLTEGQRAKNIQYF.

The table lists this clonotype with many counts. The V gene is TRBV29-1, the J gene TRBJ2-3, with a weak D call TRBD1 (6 bases). Germline loops: CDR1 SQVTM, CDR2 ANQGSEA. The CDR3 totals 11 residues. CDR3 nucleotides: TGCAGTGGACAGCGCACAGATACGCAGTATTTT. Its translation: CSGQRTDTQYF.

V is TRBV20-1 and J is TRBJ1-1; D may be TRBD1 (5 bases). V was shortened by 1 base and J by 11 bases, with 14 bases between the two germline ends. This CDR3 spans 12 amino acids. Germline V lookup: CDR1 DFQATT, CDR2 SNEGSKA (reference sequence). CDR3 sequence: CSARGTTPGAFF. The CDR3 coding sequence is TGCAGTGCTAGAGGGACAACACCGGGGGCTTTCTTT.

Ten or more counts support this clonotype. The chain has TRBV10-3 and TRBJ1-5; weak D call: TRBD1 (6 bases). This CDR3 spans 14 amino acids. The germline CDR1 and CDR2 sequences are ENHRY and SYGVKD. The ends were cut back, 7 bases at V and 5 bases at J, with 15 bases in the middle. Here the CDR3 DNA reads TGTGCCATCAAGGACAGTTTCGGCGATCAGCCCCAGCATTTT. Protein product: CAIKDSFGDQPQHF.

This clonotype was picked up a small number of times. The chain couples TRBV7-9 to TRBJ2-4; maybe TRBD1 (6 bases). Germline V gene sequence: CDR1 SEHNR, CDR2 FQNEAQ (reference sequence). CDR3 size: 18 residues. The V end lost 0 bases, the J end lost 1 base, and 16 bases lay between the germline ends. Written as DNA, the CDR3 is TGTGCCAGCAGCTTAGCAACAGGGTTTAGTGGGGCCAAAAACATTCAGTACTTC. It codes for CASSLATGFSGAKNIQYF.

The sample holds a few counts of this clonotype. This rearrangement joins TRBV6-5 to TRBJ2-7; 7 nucleotides agree with TRBD1. The CDR3 runs 13 residues. The J segment lost 5 bases and the V segment lost 8 bases, leaving 9 bases of the junction unmatched. Looked up from germline, CDR1 is MNHEY and CDR2 is SVGAGI. The CDR3 protein is CASGADRLHEQYV. CDR3 nucleotide sequence: TGTGCCAGCGGGGCGGACAGGCTCCACGAGCAGTACGTC.

DNA of the CDR3: TGTGCCAGCAGCGTAGTTTGGGGGAACACTGAAGCTTTCTTT. This translates into CASSVVWGNTEAFF. The chain is built from TRBV9 and TRBJ1-1; D is undetermined. The CDR3 is made up of 14 amino acids. The V and J ends lost 0 bases and 1 base respectively, with 7 bases between them. CDR1 and CDR2 (germline): SGDLS, YYNGEE.

This clonotype was counted many times. V is TRBV2 and J is TRBJ1-1, with D perhaps TRBD1 (5 bases). Trimming stripped 7 bases from V and 6 bases from J, with 12 bases between. The CDR3 has 12 amino acids. Germline assignment: CDR1 SNHLY and CDR2 FYNNEI. The CDR3 is CASTVMGAEAFF. In DNA form, the CDR3 reads TGTGCCAGCACGGTAATGGGGGCTGAAGCTTTCTTT.

The table lists this clonotype with many counts. The CDR3 protein is CATSRHRGVETQYF. CDR3 nucleotides: TGTGCCACCAGCAGACACAGGGGGGTAGAGACCCAGTACTTC. This chain connects TRBV15 to TRBJ2-5; TRBD1 matches at 8 bases. Per germline, CDR1 LNHNV and CDR2 YYDKDF (reference sequence). Losses at the gene ends were 2 bases for V and 4 bases for J; bases not matched to a gene: 3. The CDR3 consists of 14 residues.

This sequence joins TRBV6-5 and TRBJ2-1; the D gene is possibly TRBD2 (6 bases). V lost 7 bases, J lost 7 bases, and 35 bases lay in between. CDR3 length: 20 amino acids. Germline V gene data show CDR1 as MNHEY and CDR2 as SVGAGI. For the CDR3, the DNA is TGTGCCAGCACCAACTCGCGGGAAGTTAAGCGGCTTTGGGGTGCGAATGAGCAGTTCTTC. It specifies CASTNSREVKRLWGANEQFF.